This T cell receptor (beta chain) is drawn from a study of blood T cell repertoires in COVID-19. Study context: There were acute and convalescent COVID-19 samples, and they came from the United States, Italy and Spain.

The age range of participants was 18 to 89 years, with residence in about two dozen US areas. Assignment of participants to cohorts was predicated upon participant-reported clinical history. The recovered donors of Cohort 3 showed two negative PCRs, clearance, or symptom resolution. CDR3 length: 11 residues. Germline CDR1 DFQATT, CDR2 SNEGSKA (reference sequence). The ends were cut back, 2 bases at V and 5 bases at J, with 7 bases in the middle. The data were produced by immunoSEQ multiplex PCR, yet TCRdb's version contains in-frame clones alone and is incomplete. The sample shows approximately 500,000 clones, 70% to 90% of them seen only once.

The material sequenced was PBMCs or T cells enriched from blood (not recorded which). The source of this sequence is a woman between 40 and 50 years old who had recovered from COVID-19. The chain employs TRBV20-1 and TRBJ2-7; no reliable D call. CDR3 in amino acids: CSARRRHEQYF. The CDR3 bases are TGCAGTGCTAGAAGGAGACACGAGCAGTACTTC.